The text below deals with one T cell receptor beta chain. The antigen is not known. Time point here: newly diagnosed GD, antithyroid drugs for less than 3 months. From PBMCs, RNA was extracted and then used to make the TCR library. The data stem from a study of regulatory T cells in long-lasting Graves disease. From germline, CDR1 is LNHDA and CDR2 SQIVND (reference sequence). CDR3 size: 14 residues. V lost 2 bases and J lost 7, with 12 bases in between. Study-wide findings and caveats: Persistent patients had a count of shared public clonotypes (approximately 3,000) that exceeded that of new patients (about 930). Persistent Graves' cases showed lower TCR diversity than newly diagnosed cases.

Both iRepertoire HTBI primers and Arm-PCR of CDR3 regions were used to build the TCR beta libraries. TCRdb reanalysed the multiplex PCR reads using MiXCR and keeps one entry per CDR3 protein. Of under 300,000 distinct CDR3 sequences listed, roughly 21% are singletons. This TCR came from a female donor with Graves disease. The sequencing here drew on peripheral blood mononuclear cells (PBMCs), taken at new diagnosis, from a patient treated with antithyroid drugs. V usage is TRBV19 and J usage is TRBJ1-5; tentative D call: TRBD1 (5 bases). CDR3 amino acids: CASSIMGGGQPQHF. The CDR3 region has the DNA TGTGCCAGTAGTATAATGGGTGGGGGACAGCCCCAGCATTTT.